This TCR beta chain is from a study of T-cell reconstitution after alpha-beta-depleted transplantation in children. The TCRbeta library was prepared with unique molecular identifiers. TCRdb reanalysed the PCR reads using MiXCR and keeps one entry per CDR3 protein. The repertoire holds more than 150,000 distinct CDR3 sequences, about 6.4% seen once, with roughly 3% in the top ten. V was clipped by 8 bases and J by 2 bases, with 16 bases between them. The CDR3 is 13 amino acids. Germline V gene sequence: CDR1 GTSNPN, CDR2 SVGIG (reference sequence). The sample was PBMCs from the stem cell graft donor, taken from the stem cell graft. The TCR was taken from a human donor who donated a stem cell graft to a child with Wiskott-Aldrich syndrome. The chain couples TRBV30 to TRBJ2-7; D may match TRBD1 or TRBD2 (5 bases each). The CDR3 DNA is TGTGCCGCCAGAGGGGCGGCAACCTACGAGCAGTACTTC. It codes for CAARGAATYEQYF.